Presented here are 3 T cell receptor beta chains from one specimen sequenced in a study of somatic mutations in cytotoxic T cells in rheumatoid arthritis. Clones were sequenced by immunoSEQ multiplex PCR, and TCRdb holds only the in-frame ones, with some missing. Of roughly 20,000 clones listed, approximately 80% are singletons. Sample: CD8+ T cells sorted from blood. These receptors all stem from an adult with rheumatoid arthritis.

The V gene is TRBV5-1, the J gene TRBJ2-7, with D possibly TRBD1 on 6 matching bases. The CDR3 covers 14 residues. V shed 2 bases and J shed 3 bases, with 12 bases lying between them. Looked up from germline, CDR1 is SGHRS and CDR2 is YFSETQ. The CDR3 nucleotides read TGCGCCAGCAGCTTAGAGACAGGCTACTACGAGCAGTACGTC. Protein product: CASSLETGYYEQYV.

This clone came up once. This rearrangement joins TRBV9 to TRBJ1-1; D unresolved. Germline CDR1 is SGDLS and CDR2 is YYNGEE. Trimming took off 3 bases at V and 1 base at J, with 7 bases between the two ends. CDR3 length: 13 amino acids. CDR3 region: CASSGSWNTEAFF. The CDR3 region has the DNA TGTGCCAGCAGCGGAAGCTGGAACACTGAAGCTTTCTTT.

The V and J genes are TRBV5-8 and TRBJ2-1; TRBD2 aligns across 11 bases. There are 16 residues in the CDR3. With 3 bases clipped from V and 7 bases from J, the junction kept 9 bases outside the gene matches. Germline V gene lookup returns CDR1 SGHTS and CDR2 YDEGEE. The CDR3 region is CASSSKLAGVLNEQFF. The CDR3 coding sequence is TGTGCCAGCAGCTCCAAACTAGCGGGAGTGTTGAATGAGCAGTTCTTC.